This TCR beta chain is drawn from a study of cytomegalovirus exposure and HLA in healthy donors. Study observations and caveats: Specificity of three CMV-associated chains for CMV antigens was verified in vitro. It was reported that TCR beta sequences correctly inferred the HLA-A and HLA-B alleles for most subjects. HLA alleles showed associations with about 15,000 TCR beta sequences in a later analysis, at a 0.05 false discovery rate.

V gave up 0 bases and J gave up 4 bases, with 10 bases separating them. The germline gives CDR1 GTSNPN, CDR2 SVGIG (reference sequence). The CDR3 spans 14 residues. In this sample, this clone turned up a few times. The antigen remains undetermined. The PCR contained 60 Vbeta and 13 Jbeta primers. Repertoires were generated with immunoSEQ multiplex PCR, while TCRdb's copy carries only in-frame clones and drops some. The data show 150,000 or so clones, over 70% seen once. Sequenced: PBMCs. The V call is TRBV30, the J call TRBJ1-5; D gene uncertain. The receptor was derived from a male donor in good health and CMV-seronegative. CDR3 sequence: CAWSVSDVNQPQHF. In DNA, the CDR3 is TGTGCCTGGAGTGTAAGCGACGTAAATCAGCCCCAGCATTTT.